The 2 T cell receptor beta chains below come from one sample, sequenced in a study of blood T cell repertoires in COVID-19. Some clones are missing from TCRdb's copy, which holds only in-frame ones; the method was immunoSEQ multiplex PCR. Counted here are 280,000 or so clones, 90% occurring once; the ten biggest clones make up 1.5% to 2%. Sequenced: PBMCs or T cells enriched from blood (not recorded which). The receptors originated from a woman aged 18-35 years with acute COVID-19.

The V call is TRBV6-5, the J call TRBJ2-7, with 11 bases that match TRBD2. Germline CDR1 is MNHEY and CDR2 is SVGAGI. V was pared by 6 bases and J by 0 bases, with 4 bases of the junction left unmatched. The CDR3 runs 15 residues. The CDR3 protein is CASREGLADSYEQYF. The CDR3, as DNA: TGTGCCAGCAGGGAGGGACTAGCGGACTCCTACGAGCAGTACTTC.

The gene calls are TRBV15 and TRBJ2-3, with TRBD2 matching over 9 bases. The germline gives CDR1 LNHNV, CDR2 YYDKDF (reference sequence). The CDR3 runs to 18 residues. With V trimmed by 1 base and J by 2 bases, 10 bases remained unmatched. In DNA form, the CDR3 reads TGTGCCACCAGCAGAGCCTCGCCGGGACTAGCTAACACAGATACGCAGTATTTT. Its protein product is CATSRASPGLANTDTQYF.